This passage covers 28 T cell receptor beta chains from one sample sequenced in a study of cytomegalovirus exposure and HLA in healthy donors (TCRdb year 2017). Library preparation was by the immunoSEQ multiplex PCR assay. The multiplex PCR relied on a mix of 60 forward primers for TCR Vbeta segments and 13 reverse primers for TCR Jbeta segments. Imported from immuneACCESS, the table was reduced by TCRdb to in-frame sequences with V and J called. These copies leave out some clones; in studies compared against another copy, an unresolved V gene accounts for under half, and the cause of the remainder is not known. The table kept for this sample lists approximately 37,000 clones. Of the sample, 3.5% to 4% falls within the top ten clones. Specimen: PBMCs. These receptors were taken from a male donor in good health and CMV-seronegative.

The V and J genes are TRBV6-5 and TRBJ2-4, with a possible D match to TRBD1 (6 bases). The CDR3 consists of 15 residues. Germline V CDR1 and CDR2: MNHEY, SVGAGI. V was trimmed by 6 bases and J by 1 base, leaving 13 bases between them. Here the CDR3 reads CASRQGMWAKNIQYF. CDR3 nucleotide sequence: TGTGCCAGCAGGCAGGGGATGTGGGCCAAAAACATTCAGTACTTC.

The chain is built from TRBV29-1 and TRBJ2-1; TRBD2 matches at 12 bases. The germline V gene has CDR1 SQVTM and CDR2 ANQGSEA. The CDR3 length is 13 residues. Trimming cost V 8 bases and J 10 bases; bases outside gene matches: 9. The CDR3 coding sequence is TGCAGCCTAGCGGGGGGGCTCCCTGAGGAGCAGTTCTTC. Residues: CSLAGGLPEEQFF.

The V and J genes are TRBV5-1 and TRBJ2-3; 8 bases line up with TRBD1. This CDR3 contains 15 residues. Germline V lookup: CDR1 SGHRS, CDR2 YFSETQ. V gave up 3 bases and J gave up 2 bases; unmatched junction bases: 5. The chain's CDR3 is CASSWGQVLTDTQYF. DNA for the CDR3: TGCGCCAGCAGCTGGGGACAGGTACTCACAGATACGCAGTATTTT.

The chain recombines TRBV4-1 with TRBJ1-3, with TRBD1 matching 7 bases. The V segment lost 0 bases and the J segment 4 bases; nucleotides outside the gene matches: 9. The CDR3 has 17 amino acids. Germline loops: CDR1 MGHRA, CDR2 YSYEKL. CDR3 DNA: TGCGCCAGCAGCCAAGATCCCGACAGGGCCGGCGGAAACACCATATATTTT. This codes for CASSQDPDRAGGNTIYF.

The rearrangement uses TRBV9 and TRBJ2-1; 9 nucleotides match TRBD2. Trimming at V came to 0 bases and at J to 3 bases, leaving 4 bases not matched to a gene. Per the germline V gene, CDR1 is SGDLS and CDR2 is YYNGEE. The CDR3 runs to 16 residues. The CDR3 here is CASSVGLAGFYNEQFF. The CDR3 nucleotides are TGTGCCAGCAGCGTAGGTCTAGCGGGGTTCTACAATGAGCAGTTCTTC. Variable domain in full (rest from reference TRBV9 and TRBJ2-1): DSGVTQTPKHLITATGQRVTLRCSPRSGDLSVYWYQQSLDQGLQFLIQYYNGEERAKGNILERFSAQQFPDLHSELNLSSLELGDSALYFCASSVGLAGFYNEQFFGPGTRLTVL.

This chain connects TRBV30 to TRBJ1-2; 7 bases map to TRBD1. V shed 0 bases, J shed 5 bases, and the junction held 3 bases outside the gene matches. Germline loops: CDR1 GTSNPN, CDR2 SVGIG (reference sequence). This CDR3 is built from 13 residues. CDR3 nucleotides: TGTGCCTGGAGTGTAAACAGGGGTTATGGCTACACCTTC. It translates to CAWSVNRGYGYTF.

This chain connects TRBV7-9 to TRBJ1-6; 7 nucleotides match TRBD1. The CDR3 length is 13 residues. Germline CDR1 is SEHNR and CDR2 is FQNEAQ (reference sequence). Trimming took 3 bases from V and 9 from J; bases not matched to a gene: 2. DNA of the CDR3: TGTGCCAGCAGCTTGAACAGGGGTTCACCCCTCCACTTT. Amino acids: CASSLNRGSPLHF.

The V and J genes are TRBV4-1 and TRBJ2-3, with 8 bases identical to TRBD1. This CDR3 is 17 amino acids long. V trimming: 1 base; J trimming: 0 bases; junction bases outside the gene matches: 6. CDR1 MGHRA and CDR2 YSYEKL come from the germline V gene. CDR3 coding DNA: TGCGCCAGCAGCCAAGCCGGGACAGGTTCTAGCACAGATACGCAGTATTTT. Its translation: CASSQAGTGSSTDTQYF.

The CDR3 here is CASSPPGVDNSPLHF. CDR3 sequence (DNA): TGTGCCAGCAGCCCGCCGGGGGTGGATAATTCACCCCTCCACTTT. The chain links TRBV7-9 to TRBJ1-6; D perhaps matches TRBD1 (5 bases). The V end lost 5 bases, the J end lost 5 bases, and 13 bases lay between the germline ends. The germline CDR1 and CDR2 sequences are SEHNR and FQNEAQ (reference sequence). This CDR3 contains 15 residues. The full variable domain, completed using reference TRBV7-9 and TRBJ1-6, is DTGVSQNPRHKITKRGQNVTFRCDPISEHNRLYWYRQTLGQGPEFLTYFQNEAQLEKSRLLSDRFSAERPKGSFSTLEIQRTEQGDSAMYLCASSPPGVDNSPLHFGNGTRLTVT.

The chain links TRBV20-1 to TRBJ2-7; possibly TRBD1 for D (6 bases). V lost 6 bases, J lost 3 bases, and 9 bases lay in between. The length of the CDR3 is 11 residues. CDR1 and CDR2 from the germline V gene are DFQATT and SNEGSKA (reference sequence). The CDR3 nucleotides read TGCAGTGCACACAGGGACTACGAGCAGTACTTC. Its protein product is CSAHRDYEQYF.

The V and J genes are TRBV9 and TRBJ1-1, with D unclear. This CDR3 is 15 amino acids long. Germline V lookup: CDR1 SGDLS, CDR2 YYNGEE. The V gene lost 0 bases and the J gene lost 4 bases, with 13 bases spanning the gap. In DNA, the CDR3 is TGTGCCAGCAGCGTAGTCCCCGAGGGTAGCACTGAAGCTTTCTTT. It specifies CASSVVPEGSTEAFF.

CDR3: CASSQDGGTEAFF. As DNA, the CDR3 is TGTGCCAGCAGCCAAGACGGGGGGACTGAAGCTTTCTTT. The gene calls are TRBV4-2 and TRBJ1-1, with D maybe TRBD1 (5 bases). Trimming cost V 0 bases and J 5 bases, with 7 bases left between them. The CDR3 is made up of 13 amino acids. Germline V gene lookup returns CDR1 LGHNA and CDR2 YNFKEQ.

The J gene is TRBJ2-3, the V gene TRBV9; D is unclear. Between the trimmed V and J ends, which lost 0 bases and 0 bases, there was a span of 2 bases. The CDR3 is 13 amino acids. Germline V gene sequence: CDR1 SGDLS, CDR2 YYNGEE. Here the CDR3 reads CASSVVSTDTQYF. The CDR3 DNA reads as TGTGCCAGCAGCGTAGTAAGCACAGATACGCAGTATTTT. Full variable domain (remainder filled in from reference TRBV9 and TRBJ2-3): DSGVTQTPKHLITATGQRVTLRCSPRSGDLSVYWYQQSLDQGLQFLIQYYNGEERAKGNILERFSAQQFPDLHSELNLSSLELGDSALYFCASSVVSTDTQYFGPGTRLTVL.

This chain connects TRBV7-6 to TRBJ2-7, with 8 bases that match TRBD1. The CDR3 is 14 residues long. V dropped 1 base and J dropped 3; count of bases not matched to a gene: 2. Germline V gene sequence: CDR1 SGHVS, CDR2 FNYEAQ. CDR3: CASSLGGQGYEQYF. CDR3 DNA sequence: TGTGCCAGCAGCTTAGGAGGACAGGGCTACGAGCAGTACTTC.

The chain recombines TRBV7-9 with TRBJ1-1; no firm D call. The V gene's germline CDR1 is SEHNR and CDR2 FQNEAQ (reference sequence). The V gene lost 5 bases and the J gene lost 3 bases, with 10 bases spanning the gap. The CDR3 runs 13 residues. CDR3 bases: TGTGCCAGCAGCACCGGGCGGGACACTGAAGCTTTCTTT. Residues: CASSTGRDTEAFF.

The chain joins TRBV5-1 to TRBJ1-4, with a possible D match to TRBD1 (6 bases). Trimming removed 4 bases from V and 7 bases from J, with 17 bases in between. The CDR3 is 15 residues long. Germline CDR1 SGHRS, CDR2 YFSETQ. The CDR3 loop reads CASSGSQGGSEKLFF. CDR3 DNA sequence: TGCGCCAGCAGCGGTTCACAGGGTGGGAGTGAAAAACTGTTTTTT.

The rearrangement uses TRBV5-5 and TRBJ2-3; the match to TRBD1 covers 8 bases. The CDR3 sequence is 15 residues long. Losses at the gene ends were 3 bases for V and 1 base for J; bases not matched to a gene: 4. CDR1 is SGHKS and CDR2 is YYEKEE in the germline V gene (reference sequence). CDR3 sequence (DNA): TGTGCCAGCAGCTCCAGGGGGCTCGGCACAGATACGCAGTATTTT. It translates to CASSSRGLGTDTQYF.

The chain combines TRBV2 with TRBJ1-5; 8 bases map to TRBD1. The CDR3 has 17 amino acids. CDR1 SNHLY and CDR2 FYNNEI come from the germline V gene. Trimming took 6 bases from V and 1 from J; bases not matched to a gene: 11. The CDR3: CASRDRQGAASNQPQHF. The CDR3 DNA follows: TGTGCCAGCAGGGATCGGCAGGGGGCAGCAAGCAATCAGCCCCAGCATTTT.

The CDR3 nucleotides read TGTGCCAGCTCACCAGGGACTTCCTACGAGCAGTACTTC. This encodes CASSPGTSYEQYF. The V gene is TRBV18, the J gene TRBJ2-7, with D possibly matching TRBD2 (6 bases). Germline lookup yields CDR1 KGHSH and CDR2 LQKENI. This CDR3 spans 13 amino acids. V was shortened by 2 bases and J by 1 base, with 6 bases between the two germline ends.

This sequence joins TRBV13 and TRBJ2-7; D call uncertain. This CDR3 is 13 amino acids long. Germline V gene sequence: CDR1 PRHDT, CDR2 FYEKMQ (reference sequence). Trimming removed 2 bases at V and 0 bases at J, with 5 bases between. Here the CDR3 DNA reads TGTGCCAGCAGCTTAAAGAGCTCCTACGAGCAGTACTTC. Translated, it gives CASSLKSSYEQYF.

The chain is built from TRBV4-1 and TRBJ1-5; D gene uncertain. Trimming left V 1 base short and J 5 bases short, with 9 bases between. Per germline, CDR1 MGHRA and CDR2 YSYEKL. CDR3 length equals 14 residues. The CDR3 bases are TGCGCCAGCAGCCAAGGAACAGCGGATCAGCCCCAGCATTTT. Residues: CASSQGTADQPQHF.

The CDR3 is CASTEAGEAFF. CDR3 DNA sequence: TGTGCCAGTACCGAGGCGGGGGAAGCTTTCTTT. The V call is TRBV6-1, the J call TRBJ1-1; D is unresolved. CDR1 MNHNS and CDR2 SASEGT come from the germline V gene. V was pared by 9 bases and J by 8 bases, with 13 bases between. This CDR3 is 11 amino acids long.

The V gene is TRBV9, the J gene TRBJ2-7; 10 bases map to TRBD1. CDR3 length equals 14 residues. V trimming: 3 bases; J trimming: 4 bases; junction bases outside the gene matches: 4. Germline CDR1 SGDLS, CDR2 YYNGEE. The CDR3 coding sequence is TGTGCCAGCAGCGCCGGGACAGGGGTGTACGAGCAGTACTTC. It translates to CASSAGTGVYEQYF.

The chain couples TRBV19 to TRBJ1-2; tentatively, D is TRBD1 (5 bases). The CDR3 runs to 15 residues. CDR1 is LNHDA, CDR2 SQIVND, per germline (reference sequence). V lost 4 bases, J lost 0 bases, and 12 bases lay in between. DNA for the CDR3: TGTGCCAGTAGTACGCAGGGTCCGACTAACTATGGCTACACCTTC. Protein sequence: CASSTQGPTNYGYTF.

This chain connects TRBV5-1 to TRBJ2-7, with TRBD1 as a possible D gene (6 bases). Trimming left V 1 base short and J 1 base short, with 15 bases between. The length of the CDR3 is 16 residues. Germline V lookup: CDR1 SGHRS, CDR2 YFSETQ. The CDR3 spells CASSLFPQGRSYEQYF. CDR3 nucleotide sequence: TGCGCCAGCAGCTTGTTTCCCCAGGGGAGATCCTACGAGCAGTACTTC.

The chain uses TRBV28 and TRBJ1-4, with 9 bases matching TRBD1. V was clipped by 3 bases and J by 2 bases; unmatched bases: 4. The CDR3 has 16 amino acids. Germline lookup yields CDR1 MDHEN and CDR2 SYDVKM. In DNA form, the CDR3 reads TGTGCCAGCAGTTTTTGGGGGACAGGGACTAATGAAAAACTGTTTTTT. Translated, it gives CASSFWGTGTNEKLFF. The variable domain in full, completed from reference TRBV28 and TRBJ1-4, reads DVKVTQSSRYLVKRTGEKVFLECVQDMDHENMFWYRQDPGLGLRLIYFSYDVKMKEKGDIPEGYSVSREKKERFSLILESASTNQTSMYLCASSFWGTGTNEKLFFGSGTQLSVL.

The CDR3 DNA sequence: TGTGCCAGCAGCTCCACTAGGACAGTGAACACTGAAGCTTTCTTT. Translating gives CASSSTRTVNTEAFF. This chain links TRBV11-2 with TRBJ1-1; possible D gene TRBD1, 6 bases. Trimming shortened V by 4 bases and J by 0 bases, and 12 bases separated the two germline ends. There are 15 residues in the CDR3. Germline V lookup: CDR1 SGHAT, CDR2 FQNNGV. Full variable domain (rest looked up from reference TRBV11-2 and TRBJ1-1): EAGVAQSPRYKIIEKRQSVAFWCNPISGHATLYWYQQILGQGPKLLIQFQNNGVVDDSQLPKDRFSAERLKGVDSTLKIQPAKLEDSAVYLCASSSTRTVNTEAFFGQGTRLTVV.

The rearrangement joins TRBV7-6 to TRBJ2-7; 8 bases map to TRBD1. The CDR3 runs 15 residues. Unmatched junction bases numbered 12, after V lost 5 bases and J lost 6 bases. Looked up from germline, CDR1 is SGHVS and CDR2 is FNYEAQ. CDR3 sequence: CASSPSWQGAREQYF. CDR3 nucleotide sequence: TGTGCCAGCAGCCCCAGTTGGCAGGGGGCTCGCGAGCAGTACTTC. Together with reference TRBV7-6 and TRBJ2-7, the CDR3 gives the full variable domain: GAGVSQSPRYKVTKRGQDVALRCDPISGHVSLYWYRQALGQGPEFLTYFNYEAQQDKSGLPNDRFSAERPEGSISTLTIQRTEQRDSAMYRCASSPSWQGAREQYFGPGTRLTVT.